The 15 T cell receptor beta chains reported below all come from one sample, sequenced in a study of patients and donors after allogeneic stem cell transplantation. MiXCR was run by TCRdb on the RT-PCR reads, yielding one entry per CDR3 protein. The sample consists of some 880,000 distinct CDR3 sequences, over 15% of them appearing once. Sequenced: blood, either unsorted or a sorted T cell fraction (not recorded which). The receptors come from a human donor who was either an allogeneic HSCT recipient or a stem cell or donor lymphocyte infusion donor (not recorded which). It is not recorded whose cells these are; they may come from a transplant donor.

This chain joins TRBV20-1 and TRBJ2-3; TRBD2 matches 15 bases. Germline V gene data show CDR1 as DFQATT and CDR2 as SNEGSKA (reference sequence). Trimming took 3 bases from V and 0 from J; bases not matched to a gene: 10. This CDR3 is built from 19 residues. Here the CDR3 DNA reads TGCAGTGCTAGTAGGGGACTAGCGGGGGGCCGCCGGAGCACAGATACGCAGTATTTT. Its translation: CSASRGLAGGRRSTDTQYF.

This clonotype was detected only a few times. J is TRBJ1-1 and V is TRBV15, with D possibly matching TRBD1 (6 bases). This CDR3 spans 15 amino acids. The ends were cut back, 3 bases at V and 1 base at J, with 12 bases in the middle. CDR1 is LNHNV, CDR2 YYDKDF, per germline (reference sequence). The CDR3 DNA reads as TGTGCCACCAGCAGGGGGACACTCGCGAACACTGAAGCTTTCTTT. It is translated as CATSRGTLANTEAFF.

V is TRBV2 and J is TRBJ2-7, with a tentative D call TRBD2 (6 bases). This CDR3 is 12 amino acids long. Germline CDR1 reads SNHLY; CDR2 reads FYNNEI. V was pared by 3 bases and J by 8 bases, with 11 bases between. The CDR3 nucleotides read TGTGCCAGCAGTGACCAGGGACTTCAGCAGTACTTC. It yields the protein CASSDQGLQQYF.

The rearrangement links TRBV25-1 to TRBJ2-5; no reliable D call. Germline-derived CDR1 and CDR2 are MGHDK and SYGVNS. This CDR3 spans 16 amino acids. V lost 3 bases and J 5 bases, leaving 19 bases between the germline ends. CDR3 protein: CASSDSGPPREETQYF. CDR3 DNA: TGTGCCAGCAGTGACTCAGGACCCCCACGTGAGGAGACCCAGTACTTC.

CDR3 nucleotide sequence: TGTGCCAGCAGCCACCGGACAGGGCGGTCATCTGGAAACACCATATATTTT. Translating it yields CASSHRTGRSSGNTIYF. V is TRBV14 and J is TRBJ1-3, with 8 positions matching TRBD1. CDR1 is SGHDN and CDR2 is FVKESK in the germline V gene. This CDR3 contains 17 residues. V shed 3 bases, J shed 1 base, and the junction held 8 bases outside the gene matches.

This clonotype has a handful of counts. V usage is TRBV7-2 and J usage is TRBJ1-4; D gene unclear. Trimming removed 5 bases from V and 8 bases from J, with 15 bases in between. Germline V gene sequence: CDR1 SGHTA, CDR2 FQGNSA. The CDR3 contains 14 residues. This CDR3 is CASSPTQAPEKLFF. The CDR3 DNA sequence: TGTGCCAGCAGCCCGACCCAGGCCCCCGAAAAACTGTTTTTT.

The rearrangement uses TRBV3-1 and TRBJ1-2; D perhaps matches TRBD1 (5 bases). The V end was cut by 0 bases, the J end by 14 bases, with 16 bases between. The CDR3 has 13 amino acids. CDR1 is LGHDT, CDR2 YNNKEL, per germline (reference sequence). As DNA, the CDR3 is TGTGCCAGCAGCCAAGATGACAGCGTCCTCGTGACCTTC. It encodes CASSQDDSVLVTF.

This chain joins TRBV6-5 and TRBJ2-5; D is uncertain. Between the trimmed V and J ends, which lost 0 bases and 5 bases, there was a span of 10 bases. Germline V lookup: CDR1 MNHEY, CDR2 SVGAGI. The CDR3 extends over 14 amino acids. CDR3 sequence reads: CASSYSGGMETQYF. The CDR3 coding sequence is TGTGCCAGCAGTTACTCGGGCGGTATGGAGACCCAGTACTTC.

The V gene is TRBV9, the J gene TRBJ2-2, with TRBD1 matching over 7 bases. The CDR3 runs 17 residues. Germline V gene data show CDR1 as SGDLS and CDR2 as YYNGEE. Unmatched junction bases numbered 11, after V lost 4 bases and J lost 2 bases. CDR3 sequence (DNA): TGTGCCAGCAGCCCTTATAAGGACAGGAGCAACACCGGGGAGCTGTTTTTT. This codes for CASSPYKDRSNTGELFF.

The chain uses TRBV7-9 and TRBJ2-1; D is ambiguous. The V gene lost 5 bases and the J gene lost 6 bases, with 23 bases spanning the gap. The germline V gene has CDR1 SEHNR and CDR2 FQNEAQ (reference sequence). This CDR3 has 17 residues. In DNA, the CDR3 is TGTGCCAGCAGCCCTTATTCGGACCCGAAGGGTATCAATGAGCAGTTCTTC. It codes for CASSPYSDPKGINEQFF.

This clonotype came up a few times. This chain connects TRBV27 to TRBJ2-7; TRBD2 agrees at 10 bases. Germline-derived CDR1 and CDR2 are MNHEY and SMNVEV (reference sequence). Trimming at V came to 6 bases and at J to 3 bases, leaving 8 bases not matched to a gene. The length of the CDR3 is 15 residues. The CDR3 region is CASSPGSSGSYEQYF. The CDR3, as DNA: TGTGCCAGCAGCCCCGGGTCTAGCGGGAGCTACGAGCAGTACTTC.

The chain recombines TRBV10-3 with TRBJ2-1, with 14 bases matching TRBD2. Germline V gene lookup returns CDR1 ENHRY and CDR2 SYGVKD. CDR3 length equals 18 residues. V was clipped by 4 bases and J by 6 bases; unmatched bases: 11. CDR3 DNA: TGTGCCATCAGTGGGACTAGCGGGGGGCGGCTCCTACGCAATGAGCAGTTCTTC. Translating it yields CAISGTSGGRLLRNEQFF.

This clonotype was counted only a few times. CDR3 nucleotides: TGCAGTGCTAGAGATACCCGACAGGGGTTGAACGAGCAGTACTTC. Its translation: CSARDTRQGLNEQYF. V gene TRBV20-1 combines with J gene TRBJ2-7; 8 nucleotides line up with TRBD1. J gave up 5 bases and V 0 bases, and 9 bases lay outside the gene matches. Germline assignment: CDR1 DFQATT and CDR2 SNEGSKA (reference sequence). The CDR3 contains 15 residues.

This clonotype was recorded a few times. This sequence joins TRBV20-1 and TRBJ2-7; TRBD1 might be the D (5 bases). There are 15 residues in the CDR3. The ends were cut back, 1 base at V and 1 base at J, with 14 bases in the middle. Germline CDR1 and CDR2: DFQATT and SNEGSKA (reference sequence). The DNA of the CDR3 is TGCAGTGCTAGAGCTCATCAGGGCAGTTCCTACGAGCAGTACTTC. Its translation: CSARAHQGSSYEQYF.

This chain connects TRBV4-2 to TRBJ1-1; 7 bases match TRBD1. V gave up 5 bases and J gave up 1 base; unmatched junction bases: 7. Germline-derived CDR1 and CDR2 are LGHNA and YNFKEQ. The CDR3 consists of 15 residues. The CDR3 spells CASSKKTGPNTEAFF. The CDR3 coding sequence is TGTGCCAGCAGCAAAAAGACAGGGCCGAACACTGAAGCTTTCTTT.